This T cell receptor (beta chain) was sequenced for a study of graft-versus-host responses after intestinal transplantation. Study overall: All of the recipients had induction that used anti-thymocyte globulin, then tacrolimus and steroids for around 3 years.

About this clone: The antigen remains undetermined. This sample also contains other DNA sequences that code for the same CDR3.

TCRdb's copy holds only in-frame clones and misses some; the assay was immunoSEQ multiplex PCR. The sample lists under 100,000 clones, approximately 90% seen once, with around 0.38% in the top ten. This CDR3 comprises 12 residues. Germline CDR1 and CDR2: SEHNR and FQNEAQ (reference sequence). With V trimmed by 0 bases and J by 7 bases, 0 bases remained unmatched. Study observations and caveats: GvH clonotypes were identified within recipient marrow, with a subset emerging first in ileum or blood. When patients had graft-donor T cell macrochimerism, their allografts held high graft-versus-host to host-versus-graft clonal ratios.

V gene TRBV7-9 combines with J gene TRBJ2-7; 7 bases fit TRBD2. Sequencing used unstimulated CD8+ T cells sorted from spleen or lymph node cells, obtained before transplant. The TCR originated in a human donor who was the organ donor for an intestinal transplant. As DNA, the CDR3 is TGTGCCAGCAGCTTAGCGGGGGGGGAGCAGTACTTC. It translates to CASSLAGGEQYF.